These 6 T cell receptor beta chains originate from one sample sequenced in a study of T-cell memory formation after mild COVID-19. Via MiXCR, TCRdb re-called the 5' RACE reads, giving one row per CDR3 protein. The profile shows about 450,000 distinct CDR3 sequences, around a quarter of them singletons. Specimen: PBMCs or a T cell subset sorted from them (not recorded which). The receptors originated from an adult woman who had mild COVID-19 (a few samples of this study predate the infection). Cell type and time point are not known.

This clonotype has only one observation. The chain has TRBV5-1 and TRBJ1-2, with D possibly matching TRBD1 (6 bases). From germline, CDR1 is SGHRS and CDR2 YFSETQ. Trimming left V 0 bases short and J 4 bases short, with 16 bases between. The CDR3 spans 16 residues. In DNA, the CDR3 is TGCGCCAGCAGCTTGGGGGGGGGCAACTCCTTCTATGGCTACACCTTC. Its translation is CASSLGGGNSFYGYTF.

This clonotype has more than one count but fewer than ten. The chain is built from TRBV6-5 and TRBJ2-7; unclear D gene. V gave up 0 bases and J gave up 3 bases, with 18 bases separating them. CDR3 size: 17 residues. CDR1 and CDR2 from the germline V gene are MNHEY and SVGAGI. The CDR3 here is CASSYSLWQVANYEQYF. CDR3 DNA: TGTGCCAGCAGTTACTCGCTGTGGCAGGTGGCGAACTACGAGCAGTACTTC.

The chain combines TRBV12-3 or TRBV12-4 with TRBJ2-7, with 7 bases lining up with TRBD1. CDR3 length equals 14 residues. V trimming: 5 bases; J trimming: 3 bases; junction bases outside the gene matches: 7. CDR3 sequence: CASSRSGQYYEQYF. The CDR3 DNA follows: TGTGCCAGCAGTCGTTCGGGACAGTACTACGAGCAGTACTTC.

The rearrangement links TRBV7-6 to TRBJ1-2; D perhaps matches TRBD1 (5 bases). Germline CDR1 and CDR2: SGHVS and FNYEAQ. This CDR3 comprises 15 residues. V was pared by 1 base and J by 6 bases, with 15 bases between. CDR3 DNA: TGTGCCAGCAGCTTAGGATCAGGGTTCGTCGATGGCTACACCTTC. It codes for CASSLGSGFVDGYTF.

This clonotype was detected only a few times. This sequence joins TRBV18 and TRBJ2-7, with 9 positions matching TRBD2. The CDR3 totals 16 residues. The germline CDR1 and CDR2 sequences are KGHSH and LQKENI. Unmatched junction bases numbered 7, after V lost 3 bases and J lost 1 base. The CDR3 spells CASSPTMTSGSYEQYF. The CDR3 DNA reads TGTGCCAGCTCACCGACCATGACTAGCGGTTCCTACGAGCAGTACTTC.

This clonotype was recorded a few times. V usage is TRBV25-1 and J usage is TRBJ2-5, with a weak D call TRBD2 (6 bases). Germline values: CDR1 MGHDK, CDR2 SYGVNS. This CDR3 comprises 16 residues. The V and J ends lost 3 bases and 5 bases respectively, with 19 bases between them. The CDR3 spells CASSDLYREIPETQYF. In DNA form, the CDR3 reads TGTGCCAGCAGTGATTTGTATCGGGAGATCCCGGAGACCCAGTACTTC.